These 29 T cell receptor beta chains were all obtained from the same sample, sequenced in a study of T cell responses to AZD1222 COVID-19 vaccine. The assay was immunoSEQ multiplex PCR, and TCRdb's table has in-frame clones only and misses some. The sample records about 110,000 clones, 90% being singletons. The source material was peripheral blood, sampled 28 days after the second AZD1222 dose. The source is an adult who received the AZD1222 COVID-19 vaccine.

J is TRBJ1-1 and V is TRBV2, with D maybe TRBD1 (5 bases). This CDR3 comprises 13 residues. V gave up 6 bases and J gave up 7 bases, with 15 bases separating them. Germline-derived CDR1 and CDR2 are SNHLY and FYNNEI. CDR3 residues: CASRRDDADEAFF. In DNA, the CDR3 is TGTGCCAGCAGGAGGGACGATGCTGATGAAGCTTTCTTT.

The chain employs TRBV6-2 or TRBV6-3 and TRBJ1-5, with D tentatively TRBD1 (5 bases). The CDR3 runs 15 residues. Germline assignment: CDR1 MNHEY and CDR2 SVGEGT. V lost 4 bases and J lost 0, with 10 bases in between. CDR3 in amino acids: CASSLGLYSNQPQHF. The DNA for the CDR3 is TGTGCCAGCAGTTTGGGACTTTATAGCAATCAGCCCCAGCATTTT.

CDR3 bases: TGTGCCAGCAGCCGCGGAGGACAGAACACTGAAGCTTTCTTT. This encodes CASSRGGQNTEAFF. The V gene is TRBV2, the J gene TRBJ1-1; tentative D call: TRBD1 (5 bases). The CDR3 runs 14 residues. The V end lost 6 bases, the J end lost 1 base, and 12 bases lay between the germline ends. Germline CDR1 and CDR2: SNHLY and FYNNEI.

The chain carries TRBV5-1 and TRBJ2-1; possible D gene TRBD1, 5 bases. The germline CDR1 and CDR2 sequences are SGHRS and YFSETQ. The CDR3 has 14 amino acids. V shed 1 base and J shed 3 bases, with 8 bases lying between them. The CDR3 DNA is TGCGCCAGCAGCTTGAGGGGCCACTACAATGAGCAGTTCTTC. It yields the protein CASSLRGHYNEQFF.

The CDR3 region has the DNA TGTGCCAGCAGCTCACGGGACAGGGGGGATGGCTACACCTTC. This translates into CASSSRDRGDGYTF. The genes are TRBV3-1 (or the pseudogene TRBV3-2) and TRBJ1-2; 11 bases fit TRBD1. With V trimmed by 5 bases and J by 6 bases, 5 bases remained unmatched. This CDR3 spans 14 amino acids. Germline V gives CDR1 LGHDT, CDR2 YNNKEL (reference sequence).

The V and J genes are TRBV5-4 and TRBJ2-2, with a possible D match to TRBD1 (6 bases). This CDR3 is built from 14 residues. Trimming removed 6 bases at V and 3 bases at J, with 12 bases between. Germline V gene lookup returns CDR1 SGHNT and CDR2 YYREEE (reference sequence). CDR3 bases: TGTGCCAGCACCCTAGGACAGTACACCGGGGAGCTGTTTTTT. Its protein is CASTLGQYTGELFF.

The genes are TRBV5-1 and TRBJ1-4, with 7 positions matching TRBD1. After removal of 5 bases from V and 13 bases from J, the junction contained 17 bases not matched to a gene. CDR1 and CDR2 (germline): SGHRS, YFSETQ. The CDR3 extends over 15 amino acids. The CDR3 region is CASSTGQNLNEGLFF. CDR3 in DNA: TGCGCCAGCAGTACGGGACAGAACCTTAATGAGGGACTGTTTTTT.

This rearrangement joins TRBV12-3 or TRBV12-4 to TRBJ1-5; D is possibly TRBD1 (5 bases). The CDR3 covers 13 residues. V was shortened by 6 bases and J by 4 bases, with 10 bases between the two germline ends. For the CDR3, the DNA is TGTGCCAGCAGACTACAGGAGAATCAGCCCCAGCATTTT. It encodes CASRLQENQPQHF.

The chain has TRBV6-5 and TRBJ2-7, with TRBD1 matching over 9 bases. Germline CDR1 is MNHEY and CDR2 is SVGAGI. J lost 3 bases, V lost 4 bases, and 7 bases had no gene match. This CDR3 region has 15 residues. In DNA, the CDR3 is TGTGCCAGCAGTTCCCTGACAGGGGGTTACTACGAGCAGTACTTC. Protein: CASSSLTGGYYEQYF.

The V call is TRBV7-2, the J call TRBJ2-1; 7 bases line up with TRBD2. Germline CDR1 SGHTA, CDR2 FQGNSA. Unmatched junction bases numbered 9, after V lost 4 bases and J lost 6 bases. The CDR3 length is 15 residues. The CDR3, as DNA: TGTGCCAGCAGCTATACGGCCGGGGGGTCCAATGAGCAGTTCTTC. Translated, it gives CASSYTAGGSNEQFF.

V and J are TRBV9 and TRBJ1-3; weak D call: TRBD1 (5 bases). This CDR3 spans 15 amino acids. V was shortened by 4 bases and J by 8 bases, with 19 bases between the two germline ends. Germline V gene sequence: CDR1 SGDLS, CDR2 YYNGEE. Here the CDR3 DNA reads TGTGCCAGCAGCACCGGGGCGGGTAAAAAAGACACCATATATTTT. This translates into CASSTGAGKKDTIYF.

The CDR3 DNA sequence: TGCGCCAGCACCCGGGCCGGCGTGGGGGAGCAGTACTTC. It specifies CASTRAGVGEQYF. The V and J genes are TRBV5-1 and TRBJ2-7; D uncertain. Looked up from germline, CDR1 is SGHRS and CDR2 is YFSETQ. V shed 6 bases and J shed 7 bases, with 17 bases lying between them. This CDR3 has 13 amino acids. Complete variable domain (other parts from reference TRBV5-1 and TRBJ2-7): KAGVTQTPRYLIKTRGQQVTLSCSPISGHRSVSWYQQTPGQGLQFLFEYFSETQRNKGNFPGRFSGRQFSNSRSEMNVSTLELGDSALYLCASTRAGVGEQYFGPGTRLTVT.

The rearrangement joins TRBV5-5 to TRBJ2-7; the D is unclear. The CDR3 contains 15 residues. Germline assignment: CDR1 SGHKS and CDR2 YYEKEE (reference sequence). The ends were cut back, 3 bases at V and 0 bases at J, with 13 bases in the middle. DNA of the CDR3: TGTGCCAGCAGCTCTACTGACACCCGCTCCTACGAGCAGTACTTC. It yields the protein CASSSTDTRSYEQYF.

The chain is built from TRBV7-9 and TRBJ2-3; 9 nucleotides agree with TRBD2. J gave up 4 bases and V 1 base, and 3 bases lay outside the gene matches. There are 15 residues in the CDR3. The germline V gene encodes CDR1 SEHNR and CDR2 FQNEAQ (reference sequence). CDR3: CASSLELAGSDTQYF. The CDR3 coding sequence is TGTGCCAGCAGCTTAGAACTAGCGGGTTCAGATACGCAGTATTTT.

The chain joins TRBV6-5 to TRBJ1-1, with D unclear. The CDR3 totals 12 residues. V was trimmed by 8 bases and J by 3 bases, leaving 10 bases between them. Germline V gives CDR1 MNHEY, CDR2 SVGAGI. The CDR3 nucleotides read TGTGCCAGCCAGGAGAGGGACACTGAAGCTTTCTTT. Protein: CASQERDTEAFF.

V gene TRBV2 combines with J gene TRBJ2-1; 12 nucleotides line up with TRBD2. V lost 0 bases to trimming and J lost 8 bases; unmatched junction nucleotides: 11. Germline CDR1 is SNHLY and CDR2 is FYNNEI. The CDR3 contains 18 residues. The chain's CDR3 is CASSEASSGGALLHEQFF. The CDR3 nucleotides are TGTGCCAGCAGTGAAGCGTCTAGCGGGGGGGCCCTTTTGCATGAGCAGTTCTTC.

V gene TRBV7-9 combines with J gene TRBJ2-3; unclear D gene. The CDR3 is 14 residues long. The ends were cut back, 5 bases at V and 4 bases at J, with 13 bases in the middle. Germline loops: CDR1 SEHNR, CDR2 FQNEAQ (reference sequence). This CDR3 is CASSPPRPSDTQYF. CDR3 nucleotide sequence: TGTGCCAGCAGCCCCCCTCGACCCTCAGATACGCAGTATTTT.

CDR3: CASSFSGTGAYNEQFF. The CDR3 DNA sequence: TGTGCCAGCAGCTTCTCGGGGACAGGAGCTTACAATGAGCAGTTCTTC. This chain connects TRBV5-5 to TRBJ2-1; 8 nucleotides align to TRBD1. Germline-derived CDR1 and CDR2 are SGHKS and YYEKEE (reference sequence). Trimming cost V 2 bases and J 4 bases; bases outside gene matches: 8. CDR3 length: 16 amino acids.

V is TRBV11-2 and J is TRBJ1-6, with D uncertain. Germline lookup yields CDR1 SGHAT and CDR2 FQNNGV. V was clipped by 5 bases and J by 7 bases, with 6 bases between them. This CDR3 has 12 amino acids. Here the CDR3 DNA reads TGTGCCAGCAGCCAACAGAATTCACCCCTCCACTTT. Translating gives CASSQQNSPLHF.

This clone has just a few counts. V is TRBV30 and J is TRBJ2-2, with D possibly matching TRBD1 (8 bases). Per the germline V gene, CDR1 is GTSNPN and CDR2 is SVGIG (reference sequence). Between the trimmed V and J ends, which lost 0 bases and 5 bases, there was a span of 16 bases. The CDR3 spans 16 residues. This chain's CDR3 is CAWSVHRGEGTGELFF. Written as DNA, the CDR3 is TGTGCCTGGAGTGTACACAGGGGGGAGGGTACCGGGGAGCTGTTTTTT.

V usage is TRBV2 and J usage is TRBJ1-5; D remains unclear. The V gene lost 1 base and the J gene lost 4 bases, with 11 bases spanning the gap. The germline V gene has CDR1 SNHLY and CDR2 FYNNEI. The CDR3 runs 15 residues. CDR3 DNA: TGTGCCAGCAGTGAAGTCGTCGGACTTAATCAGCCCCAGCATTTT. This encodes CASSEVVGLNQPQHF.

The chain recombines TRBV7-9 with TRBJ1-2; D is unclear. V gave up 6 bases and J gave up 3 bases, with 11 bases separating them. Germline lookup yields CDR1 SEHNR and CDR2 FQNEAQ (reference sequence). The length of the CDR3 is 13 residues. The CDR3 nucleotides read TGTGCCAGCAGTTCAAGGGTCGACTATGGCTACACCTTC. As protein: CASSSRVDYGYTF.

This chain connects TRBV4-3 to TRBJ2-7; D is undetermined. The CDR3 has 15 amino acids. Germline-derived CDR1 and CDR2 are LGHNA and YSLEER. V lost 4 bases to trimming and J lost 5 bases, with 18 bases between them. The CDR3 bases are TGCGCCAGCAGCCCCTCCGTCGGGTACAGAGACGAGCAGTACTTC. Translated, it gives CASSPSVGYRDEQYF.

The genes are TRBV7-6 and TRBJ1-4; D not resolved. Trimming pared 3 bases from V and 0 bases from J, leaving 8 bases between. The CDR3 is 15 amino acids. Germline-derived CDR1 and CDR2 are SGHVS and FNYEAQ. This CDR3 is CASSFQAATNEKLFF. As DNA, the CDR3 is TGTGCCAGCAGCTTTCAGGCTGCAACTAATGAAAAACTGTTTTTT. Combining the CDR3 with reference TRBV7-6 and TRBJ1-4 gives the whole variable domain GAGVSQSPRYKVTKRGQDVALRCDPISGHVSLYWYRQALGQGPEFLTYFNYEAQQDKSGLPNDRFSAERPEGSISTLTIQRTEQRDSAMYRCASSFQAATNEKLFFGSGTQLSVL.

The chain has TRBV25-1 and TRBJ2-7; D possibly corresponds to TRBD1 (6 bases). V shed 8 bases and J shed 0 bases, with 17 bases lying between them. Germline V gives CDR1 MGHDK, CDR2 SYGVNS. CDR3 length: 15 amino acids. The CDR3 DNA reads TGTGCCAGCTCCCCCCAGGGGTCCTACTCCTACGAGCAGTACTTC. Its protein product is CASSPQGSYSYEQYF.

The gene calls are TRBV19 and TRBJ2-7; perhaps D is TRBD1 or TRBD2 (7 bases each). The CDR3 loop spans 14 amino acids. Germline V gives CDR1 LNHDA, CDR2 SQIVND (reference sequence). V dropped 10 bases and J dropped 6 bases, with 22 bases sitting between them. The CDR3 is CATRRQGGFSEQYF. CDR3 coding DNA: TGTGCCACCAGAAGACAGGGAGGGTTCTCCGAGCAGTACTTC.

The V call is TRBV2, the J call TRBJ2-5; 8 nucleotides agree with TRBD1. Germline V gene data show CDR1 as SNHLY and CDR2 as FYNNEI. Unmatched junction bases numbered 8, after V lost 6 bases and J lost 2 bases. This CDR3 contains 15 residues. CDR3 nucleotide sequence: TGTGCCAGCAGGAGGACAGGGAGCCAACAAGAGACCCAGTACTTC. This sequence encodes CASRRTGSQQETQYF.

The J gene is TRBJ2-3, the V gene TRBV7-2; D gene unclear. The ends were cut back, 6 bases at V and 0 bases at J, with 7 bases in the middle. There are 13 residues in the CDR3. Looked up from germline, CDR1 is SGHTA and CDR2 is FQGNSA. The CDR3 reads CASRPASTDTQYF. CDR3 DNA: TGTGCCAGCAGACCCGCAAGCACAGATACGCAGTATTTT.

This chain connects TRBV6-4 to TRBJ2-2; TRBD2 is a possible D gene (5 bases). Trimming took off 6 bases at V and 6 bases at J, with 20 bases between the two ends. The CDR3 is 16 amino acids. Germline values: CDR1 MRHNA, CDR2 SNTAGT. The DNA for the CDR3 is TGTGCCAGCAGCCACACGGACTCCCTTGCGCCCGGGGAGCTGTTTTTT. Translation gives CASSHTDSLAPGELFF.